This TCR beta chain was sequenced in a study of cytomegalovirus exposure and HLA in healthy donors. The PCR ran on 60 Vbeta and 13 Jbeta primers. Sequencing used immunoSEQ multiplex PCR; TCRdb keeps in-frame clones, though not all of them. The sample has 90,000 to 140,000 clones, around 63% seen once. Worth noting for this clone: The target antigen is unknown.

Germline V gene sequence: CDR1 SGHRS, CDR2 YFSETQ. CDR3 length: 15 residues. Trimming removed 4 bases from V and 5 bases from J, with 18 bases in between. Study conclusions and caveats: Presence/absence analyses took donor sequencing depth as roughly uniform. Reports state that TCR beta sequences accurately predicted most subjects' HLA-A and HLA-B alleles. Accounts indicate the classifier identified cytomegalovirus status with strong specificity and sensitivity.

The specimen was PBMCs. The receptor's source is a man younger than 45 in good health and CMV-seronegative. This chain connects TRBV5-1 to TRBJ1-1; D unresolved. CDR3 loop: CASSPAEGSETEAFF. CDR3 in DNA: TGCGCCAGCAGCCCCGCGGAGGGATCTGAAACTGAAGCTTTCTTT.